This is a list of T cell receptor beta chains from one sample in a study of shared clonotypes between healthy human individuals. Assay used: immunoSEQ multiplex PCR; TCRdb lists only in-frame clones, some missing. The sample carries about 230,000 clones, under 80% recorded once. The sample was memory CD4+ T cells sorted from blood. All receptors derive from a man aged 25 to 40 in good health. Both conserved end residues are part of each CDR3. Each record gives: V gene, clone size, J gene, D gene, CDR3 DNA, CDR3 protein. The D gene is left open where the match is weak. The size field is filled for only some rows; it gives once, few, many or a size class.

TRBV4-3	.	TRBJ1-4	.	TGCGCCAGCAGCCCGCATGGCGTCGGGACTAATGAAAAACTGTTTTTT	CASSPHGVGTNEKLFF
TRBV5-1	.	TRBJ2-3	.	TGCGCCAGCAGCGTTGAGGGACACATGATCCGCACAGATACGCAGTATTTT	CASSVEGHMIRTDTQYF
TRBV9	.	TRBJ2-7	TRBD2	TGTGCCAGCAGCGCCTCTAGCGGGAGGGCCCACGAGCAGTACTTC	CASSASSGRAHEQYF
TRBV28	.	TRBJ1-2	TRBD1	TGTGCCAGCGACTCCGGGACAGGGAACTATGGCTACACCTTC	CASDSGTGNYGYTF
TRBV10-3	.	TRBJ2-3	TRBD2	TGTGCCATCAGTGAGGGGACTAGCGGGAGGGCAACAGATACGCAGTATTTT	CAISEGTSGRATDTQYF
TRBV7-9	.	TRBJ2-3	.	TGTGCCAGCAGCTTAGGGGGCTTGACAGATACGCAGTATTTT	CASSLGGLTDTQYF
TRBV21-1	.	TRBJ2-7	.	TGTGCCAGCAGCAACCAATCACAGGGCGGTCCCGAGCAGTACTTC	CASSNQSQGGPEQYF
TRBV4-1	few	TRBJ2-3	.	TGCGCCAGCAGCCAGACCTCGGATACGCAGTATTTT	CASSQTSDTQYF
TRBV18	few	TRBJ2-7	TRBD1	TGTGCCAGCTCACCCGGAGGGGACAGGGGTGGCGAGCAGTACTTC	CASSPGGDRGGEQYF
TRBV28	.	TRBJ1-1	TRBD1	TGTGCCACCCGTCCAGCGATAGCAGGGGGCATCACTGAAGCTTTCTTT	CATRPAIAGGITEAFF
TRBV30	.	TRBJ2-5	TRBD2	TGTGCCTGGAATGCGGCGGGAGGTATGGGCGGGACCCAGTACTTC	CAWNAAGGMGGTQYF
TRBV28	.	TRBJ2-7	TRBD1	TGTGCCAGCAGAACAGGGGCCGAGCAGTACTTC	CASRTGAEQYF
TRBV5-1	.	TRBJ1-1	.	TGCGCCAGCAGCTTGGCCTCGGGGCCAGGGACTGAAGCTTTCTTT	CASSLASGPGTEAFF
TRBV7-9	few	TRBJ2-7	TRBD1	TGTGCCAGCAGCGGCAAAAGGATCGGGACAGGGGGCTCCTACGAGCAGTACTTC	CASSGKRIGTGGSYEQYF
TRBV14	.	TRBJ2-3	.	TGTGCCAGCAGCCAAAGAGGGACAGATACGCAGTATTTT	CASSQRGTDTQYF
TRBV7-9	.	TRBJ2-2	TRBD1	TGTGCCAGCAGCCCCCGGACAGGGGGTCTCACCGGGGAGCTGTTTTTT	CASSPRTGGLTGELFF
TRBV6-1	.	TRBJ2-1	.	TGTGCCAGCATCAGAGCGGACAATGAGCAGTTCTTC	CASIRADNEQFF
TRBV28	.	TRBJ2-2	.	TGTGCCAGCAGTCCTCCGGGACACCACACCGGGGAGCTGTTTTTT	CASSPPGHHTGELFF
TRBV28	few	TRBJ2-1	TRBD2	TGTGCCAGCAGTTCTTCTAGCGGGAGATATTACAATGAGCAGTTCTTC	CASSSSSGRYYNEQFF
TRBV5-1	.	TRBJ2-7	.	TGCGCCAGCAGCTTGCCGGACGGCTACGAGCAGTACTTC	CASSLPDGYEQYF
TRBV2	.	TRBJ1-3	.	TGTGCCAGCAGTGATTCATTCGCGGTTTTACGGGGATCTGGAAACACCATATATTTT	CASSDSFAVLRGSGNTIYF
TRBV29-1	few	TRBJ2-1	TRBD2	TGCAGCGTTGGGACTAGCGGGAGGCGATCGATTGACAATGAGCAGTTCTTC	CSVGTSGRRSIDNEQFF
TRBV6-5	.	TRBJ2-7	.	TGTGCCAGCAGTTACAGGGTCTCCTACGAGCAGTACTTC	CASSYRVSYEQYF
TRBV9	.	TRBJ2-3	.	TGTGCCAGCAGCGCGGGCCCCACAGATACGCAGTATTTT	CASSAGPTDTQYF
TRBV2	once	TRBJ2-1	.	TGTGCCAGCAGTGAAGCGTCGGGCCTACCGTTGCTCTTC	CASSEASGLPLLF
TRBV5-6	.	TRBJ2-1	TRBD1	TGTGCCAGCAGCTCTGGGGGACAGGGAGCCTACAATGAGCAGTTCTTC	CASSSGGQGAYNEQFF
TRBV14	.	TRBJ2-1	.	TGTGCCAGCAGCCAGAGGGCCTGGGGCGGAGGGGGCAATGAGCAGTTCTTC	CASSQRAWGGGGNEQFF
TRBV4-3	.	TRBJ1-5	.	TGCGCCAGCAGCCAAGATGCAGAGAGCAATCAGCCCCAGCATTTT	CASSQDAESNQPQHF
TRBV28	.	TRBJ1-5	.	TGTGCCAGCAGTCGCCGGGCCTCTTATAGCAATCAGCCCCAGCATTTT	CASSRRASYSNQPQHF
TRBV20-1	.	TRBJ2-7	TRBD1	TGCAGTGCGGGACAGGGCCCCGAGCAGTACTTC	CSAGQGPEQYF
TRBV29-1	.	TRBJ1-5	.	TGCAGCCCTAGGGGGGGGTATCAGCCCCAGCATTTT	CSPRGGYQPQHF
TRBV2	.	TRBJ1-5	.	TGTGCCAGCAGTGAAGTAAGGGCAGGGGCTGCCACCCCTCTCAATCAGCCCCAGCATTTT	CASSEVRAGAATPLNQPQHF
TRBV15	once	TRBJ2-1	TRBD2	TGTGCCACCAGCAAAGCTAGCGGGAGGGCCTTCTACAATGAGCAGTTCTTC	CATSKASGRAFYNEQFF
TRBV19	.	TRBJ2-7	.	TGTGCCAGTGAGAGGGCGGACCGCTACGAGCAGTACTTC	CASERADRYEQYF
TRBV14	.	TRBJ2-7	.	TGTGCCAGCAGTTTTTCCTACGAGCAGTACTTC	CASSFSYEQYF
TRBV7-8	once	TRBJ2-7	.	TGTGCCAGCAGCTTAGCGCTACGCTCTGAGCAGTACTTC	CASSLALRSEQYF
TRBV14	.	TRBJ1-2	.	TGTGCCAGCAGCCAAGTAGCGGTCGGTGTGGGGGATGGCTACACCTTC	CASSQVAVGVGDGYTF
TRBV30	.	TRBJ2-4	.	TGTGCCTGGAATAGGGACGGAGCCAAAAACATTCAGTACTTC	CAWNRDGAKNIQYF
TRBV6-5	.	TRBJ2-3	.	TGTGCCAGCAGTTACTACGCGGGGACCCGAGATACGCAGTATTTT	CASSYYAGTRDTQYF
TRBV27	few	TRBJ1-2	TRBD1	TGTGCCAGCAGTCTGCAGGGGGCGCTTGGCTACACCTTC	CASSLQGALGYTF